Listed below are T cell receptor beta chains from one sample, sequenced in a study of shared clonotypes between healthy human individuals. The assay was immunoSEQ multiplex PCR, and TCRdb's table has in-frame clones only and misses some. Of about 960,000 clones listed, 60% to 85% are singletons. Sequenced sample: memory CD4+ T cells sorted from blood. These receptors were collected from a man between 18 and 29 years old in good health. The CDR3 runs from the conserved cysteine through the conserved F or W. The order of the fields is V gene, J gene, clone size, D gene, CDR3 DNA, CDR3 protein. D genes are given only for firm matches. Expanded clones get a size class; other rows say once, few or many, or leave the size out.

V gene: TRBV7-2
J gene: TRBJ2-3
clone size: .
D gene: .
CDR3 DNA: TGTGCCAGCAGCTTAAGTAGCAGGGATCTTACGCAGTATTTT
CDR3 protein: CASSLSSRDLTQYF

V gene: TRBV7-2
J gene: TRBJ2-7
clone size: .
D gene: .
CDR3 DNA: TGTGCCAGCAGCTTAGCCGGGCGGGGCTACGAGCAGTACTTC
CDR3 protein: CASSLAGRGYEQYF

V gene: TRBV27
J gene: TRBJ2-5
clone size: few
D gene: .
CDR3 DNA: TGTGCCAGCAGTACTATTTATGGGACCCAGTACTTC
CDR3 protein: CASSTIYGTQYF

V gene: TRBV13
J gene: TRBJ1-1
clone size: few
D gene: .
CDR3 DNA: TGTGCCAGCAGCTTAGGGGACAGAGCTTTCTTT
CDR3 protein: CASSLGDRAFF

V gene: TRBV9
J gene: TRBJ1-6
clone size: .
D gene: .
CDR3 DNA: TGTGCCAGCAGCGTAGTTCCAACTAATTCACCCCTCCACTTT
CDR3 protein: CASSVVPTNSPLHF

V gene: TRBV5-1
J gene: TRBJ2-2
clone size: .
D gene: .
CDR3 DNA: TGCGCCAGCAGCCCTGGGGCAGCGAACACCGGGGAGCTGTTTTTT
CDR3 protein: CASSPGAANTGELFF

V gene: TRBV9
J gene: TRBJ1-6
clone size: few
D gene: TRBD1
CDR3 DNA: TGTGCCAGCAGCGTCTGGGGACAGGGGGATTCACCCCTCCACTTT
CDR3 protein: CASSVWGQGDSPLHF

V gene: TRBV29-1
J gene: TRBJ1-1
clone size: many
D gene: .
CDR3 DNA: TGCAGCGTATCGCAGGTGAACACTGAAGCTTTCTTT
CDR3 protein: CSVSQVNTEAFF

V gene: TRBV5-1
J gene: TRBJ2-7
clone size: .
D gene: TRBD1
CDR3 DNA: TGCGCCAGCAGCTTGGCGACAGGGGGCACCTACGAGCAGTACTTC
CDR3 protein: CASSLATGGTYEQYF

V gene: TRBV10-3
J gene: TRBJ1-3
clone size: few
D gene: .
CDR3 DNA: TGTGCCATCACCGAAGACAGAAGTGGAAACACCATATATTTT
CDR3 protein: CAITEDRSGNTIYF

V gene: TRBV5-1
J gene: TRBJ2-3
clone size: .
D gene: TRBD2
CDR3 DNA: TGCGCCAGCAGCACCGCGGGGGACCGCACAGATACGCAGTATTTT
CDR3 protein: CASSTAGDRTDTQYF

V gene: TRBV5-1
J gene: TRBJ1-5
clone size: .
D gene: .
CDR3 DNA: TGCGCCAGCAGCTTGGGGGAAAATCAGCCCCAGCATTTT
CDR3 protein: CASSLGENQPQHF

V gene: TRBV2
J gene: TRBJ1-5
clone size: once
D gene: .
CDR3 DNA: TGTGCCAGCAGTGGTCGTGCCCAGCCCCAGCATTTT
CDR3 protein: CASSGRAQPQHF

V gene: TRBV5-4
J gene: TRBJ1-6
clone size: .
D gene: TRBD1
CDR3 DNA: TGTGCCAGCAGCCTGGAGGGGACAGGGATTTCACCCCTCCACTTT
CDR3 protein: CASSLEGTGISPLHF

V gene: TRBV7-2
J gene: TRBJ1-6
clone size: .
D gene: .
CDR3 DNA: TGTGCCAGCAGCTCCCGATTTTCTTCACCCCTCCACTTT
CDR3 protein: CASSSRFSSPLHF

V gene: TRBV30
J gene: TRBJ2-1
clone size: .
D gene: TRBD1
CDR3 DNA: TGTGCCTGGAGCCGGACAGGGGCAGGGGGGAATGAGCAGTTCTTC
CDR3 protein: CAWSRTGAGGNEQFF

V gene: TRBV2
J gene: TRBJ1-2
clone size: few
D gene: .
CDR3 DNA: TGTGCCAGCAGTGTGACGGGTCTGGGCTATGGCTACACCTTC
CDR3 protein: CASSVTGLGYGYTF

V gene: TRBV5-1
J gene: TRBJ2-2
clone size: .
D gene: TRBD2
CDR3 DNA: TGCGCCAGCAGCTTAACGGAACTAGCGCTTACCGGGGAGCTGTTTTTT
CDR3 protein: CASSLTELALTGELFF

V gene: TRBV6-1
J gene: TRBJ2-5
clone size: .
D gene: .
CDR3 DNA: TGTGCCAGCAGTGACCGGGCCCTCCAAGAGACCCAGTACTTC
CDR3 protein: CASSDRALQETQYF

V gene: TRBV19
J gene: TRBJ1-2
clone size: once
D gene: TRBD1
CDR3 DNA: TGTGCCAGTAGTACAGGGACAGGCGCCTCGGATGGCTACACCTTC
CDR3 protein: CASSTGTGASDGYTF

V gene: TRBV5-1
J gene: TRBJ2-2
clone size: .
D gene: TRBD2
CDR3 DNA: TGCGCCAGCAGCTTGGTCCGGACTAGCCCCGGGGAGCTGTTTTTT
CDR3 protein: CASSLVRTSPGELFF

V gene: TRBV28
J gene: TRBJ1-3
clone size: .
D gene: TRBD1
CDR3 DNA: TGTGCCAGCAGTGTCGGGACAGCAGGCTCTGGAAACACCATATATTTT
CDR3 protein: CASSVGTAGSGNTIYF

V gene: TRBV10-1
J gene: TRBJ2-7
clone size: .
D gene: .
CDR3 DNA: TGCGCCAGCAGGGTCTTGGTAGCGCCGCCCCCCTACGAGCAGTACTTC
CDR3 protein: CASRVLVAPPPYEQYF

V gene: TRBV2
J gene: TRBJ2-1
clone size: .
D gene: TRBD2
CDR3 DNA: TGTGCCAGCCTGGTTTGGCGGGAGGACTACAATGAGCAGTTCTTC
CDR3 protein: CASLVWREDYNEQFF